This T cell receptor beta chain was captured in a study of blood T cell repertoires in COVID-19 (dated by TCRdb to the early 2020s). At the level of the whole study: Samples covering the acute and convalescent phases of COVID-19 were provided by collaborators in the United States, Italy and Spain. Where available, HLA class I and class II types were obtained from metadata supplied by the sample provider rather than from assay-based typing. Nearly every sample came with metadata listing a de-identified subject ID, COVID-19 status, age in years and sex. Deeply sampled blood TCRbeta repertoires from subjects exposed to, actively infected with, or recovered from COVID-19 were included in the dataset. The samples were drawn from two sources: the first 160 participants of the ongoing ImmuneRACE study, and fewer than 1,500 subjects contributed by 6 global collaborators. The repertoires were made available in a free public database intended to serve as a resource for research on the immune response to SARS-CoV-2. The material from the prospective study consisted of cDNA or gDNA derived from T cells, B-cell-depleted T cells, or PBMCs. The study at large found these results: Clinical and demographic metadata were provided uncurated, with the amount varying by source and participant.

In the prospective study, participants were about 18 to 95 years old, resided in 25 or so geographic areas of the United States, and were enrolled through a virtual design. In the prospective study, cohorts were assigned on the basis of participant-reported clinical history obtained from a screening survey and a study questionnaire. Recovered participants in ImmuneRACE Cohort 3 were defined as having two consecutive negative NP/OP PCR tests, clearance from a healthcare professional, or resolution of symptoms. In the prospective study, mobile phlebotomists collected whole blood, serum and a nasopharyngeal or oropharyngeal swab from each participant. Prospective study participants could optionally give additional blood draws and questionnaires over a roughly two-month period. Blood samples from the prospective study were shipped frozen or at room temperature prior to DNA extraction. TCRbeta CDR3 regions were amplified from genomic DNA by means of the immunoSEQ Assay, a bias-controlled multiplex PCR. The original pipeline was this. The number of nucleated cells in each sample was estimated from the amplification of reference gene primers within the assay. To quantify the absolute abundance of each unique TCRbeta CDR3 rearrangement, sequence reads were collapsed and filtered. For each sample, productive Simpson clonality was calculated by taking the square root of Simpson's diversity index across productive rearrangements. Imported from immuneACCESS, the table was reduced by TCRdb to in-frame sequences with V and J called. These copies leave out some clones; in studies compared against another copy, an unresolved V gene accounts for under half, and the cause of the remainder is not known. V and J calls and clone size are copied from that table; D and trimming were computed from the DNA. In this sample the table shows around 300,000 clones, 85% of which occur a single time. The top ten constitute roughly 2.6% of the sample.

V is clipped by 11 bases and J by 7 bases, and the sequence between their germline boundaries is 12 bases long. CDR1 and CDR2 are drawn from the germline V gene: ENHRY, SYGVKD. The CDR3 spans 12 residues, from the cysteine through the phenylalanine. Only CDR3 DNA is held: 36 bases, read in frame from base 1. Concerning this clone itself: Its target antigen remains unknown. Base-call qualities are not available, and no considerably larger clone is one nucleotide away.

This receptor was obtained from a woman in her forties or fifties who had recovered from COVID-19. The sample taken for sequencing was PBMCs or T cells enriched from blood (not recorded which). The chain employs TRBV10-3 and TRBJ1-6; a weak D assignment points to TRBD1 (6 bases agree). The nucleotide sequence is TGTGCCGCCAGGGGAACGAATTCACCCCTCCACTTT. The encoded protein is CAARGTNSPLHF.